The sequence of this T cell receptor beta chain was determined in a study of Graves' ophthalmopathy and Graves' hyperthyroidism. Participants with hyperthyroidism, aged 18 to 65, were newly diagnosed with under 2 months' duration. Overall study findings and caveats: Ophthalmopathy was separated from stable hyperthyroidism by a 13-signature model with 87.88% sensitivity and approximately 79% specificity. Ophthalmopathy progression was predicted with approximately 68% sensitivity and approximately 72% specificity.

There are 14 residues in the CDR3. The germline gives CDR1 SGHTA, CDR2 FQGNSA. V was shortened by 2 bases and J by 0 bases, with 8 bases between the two germline ends. At least ten counts were recorded for this clonotype. Its antigen is still unknown. The study amplified TCR beta CDR3 regions using RNA transcripts. Scientists carried out first-round RT-PCR using HTBI primers and then a second-round multiplex PCR. Via MiXCR, TCRdb re-called the multiplex PCR reads, giving one row per CDR3 protein. The table records approximately 1.2 million distinct CDR3 sequences, less than 45% of them present only once.

This clonotype was obtained from an adult man with Graves' hyperthyroidism. The genes are TRBV7-2 and TRBJ2-7; no clear D gene. Sequencing was carried out using peripheral blood or thyroid tissue (not recorded which). The CDR3 loop reads CASSLHLSSYEQYF. The CDR3 region has the DNA TGTGCCAGCAGCTTACACCTGAGCTCCTACGAGCAGTACTTC.